Here is one TCR beta chain with its context. V lost 0 bases and J lost 7; bases outside the gene matches: 11. CDR3 length: 20 residues. Germline CDR1 is SNHLY and CDR2 is FYNNEI. This specimen belongs to a study of blood T cell repertoires in COVID-19. Study background: Acute-phase and convalescent COVID-19 samples originated in the United States, Italy and Spain. The analysed material was cDNA or gDNA that came from T cells, B-cell-depleted T cells, or PBMCs.

In the original analysis: Estimation of nucleated cell counts relied on the amplification of reference gene primers. Clones were read by immunoSEQ multiplex PCR, and TCRdb kept only the in-frame ones, dropping some. D and trimming were read from the DNA, whereas the V and J calls and clone size are those reported in that table. The sample includes approximately 150,000 clones, around nine tenths seen only once; the top ten take over 8.5%. This sequence was found in a woman between 50 and 59 years old with active or convalescent COVID-19. The sample taken for sequencing was peripheral blood. The V gene is TRBV2, the J gene TRBJ2-2; TRBD2 matches at 16 bases. CDR3 nucleotides: TGTGCCAGCAGTGAAGCCTCGGGACTAGCGGGGGGGCCTGAAGGCGGGGAGCTGTTTTTT. Protein: CASSEASGLAGGPEGGELFF.